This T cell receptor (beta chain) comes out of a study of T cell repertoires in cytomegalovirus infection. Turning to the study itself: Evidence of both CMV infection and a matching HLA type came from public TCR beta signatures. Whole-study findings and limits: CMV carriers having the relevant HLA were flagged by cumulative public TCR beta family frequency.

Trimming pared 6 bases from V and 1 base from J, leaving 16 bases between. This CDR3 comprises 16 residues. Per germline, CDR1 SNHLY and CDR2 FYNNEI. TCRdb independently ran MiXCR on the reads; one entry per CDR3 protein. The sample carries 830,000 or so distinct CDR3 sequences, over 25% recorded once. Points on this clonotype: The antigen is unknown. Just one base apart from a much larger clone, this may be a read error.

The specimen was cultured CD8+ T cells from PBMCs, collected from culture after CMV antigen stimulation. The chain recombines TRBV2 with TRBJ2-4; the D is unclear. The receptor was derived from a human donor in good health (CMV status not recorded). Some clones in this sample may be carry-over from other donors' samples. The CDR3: CASRRRVYMAKNIQYF. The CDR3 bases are TGTGCCAGCAGACGACGCGTTTATATGGCCAAAAACATTCAGTACTTC.